This is a list of T cell receptor beta chains from one sample in a study of T cell repertoires in aging, cancer and after chemotherapy. One entry per CDR3 protein, called by TCRdb with MiXCR from the multiplex PCR reads. The profile shows about 5,000 distinct CDR3 sequences, more than 20% of them singletons. The source material was blood. These receptors came from a human donor in good health. The donor label of this sample is uncertain. Both conserved end residues are part of each CDR3. Fields, in order: clone size, J gene, V gene, D gene, CDR3 protein, CDR3 DNA. The D gene is left open where the match is weak. Rows give clone size only sometimes, using once, few, many, or a class for an expanded clone.

clone_size: medium-sized
j_call: TRBJ1-2
v_call: TRBV5-4
d_call: -
cdr3_aa: CASSLAETVYGYTF
cdr3_nt: TGTGCCAGCAGCTTGGCGGAGACAGTTTATGGCTACACCTTC

clone_size: once
j_call: TRBJ2-7
v_call: TRBV28
d_call: -
cdr3_aa: CASSFGGKSYEQYF
cdr3_nt: TGTGCCAGCAGTTTTGGCGGGAAGTCCTACGAGCAGTACTTC

clone_size: -
j_call: TRBJ2-3
v_call: TRBV9
d_call: TRBD2
cdr3_aa: CASSVGVAGSRRTQADTQYF
cdr3_nt: TGTGCCAGCAGCGTAGGGGTAGCGGGGAGCCGGAGAACACAAGCAGATACGCAGTATTTT

clone_size: medium-sized
j_call: TRBJ2-7
v_call: TRBV30
d_call: TRBD1
cdr3_aa: CAWRGGAYEQYF
cdr3_nt: TGTGCCTGGAGAGGGGGCGCGTACGAGCAGTACTTC

clone_size: medium-sized
j_call: TRBJ2-7
v_call: TRBV11-3
d_call: TRBD1
cdr3_aa: CASSLDGRDRDNEQYF
cdr3_nt: TGTGCCAGCAGCTTAGACGGCCGGGACAGGGACAACGAGCAGTACTTC

clone_size: medium-sized
j_call: TRBJ1-5
v_call: TRBV18
d_call: -
cdr3_aa: CASSPHLREPQHF
cdr3_nt: TGTGCCAGCTCACCCCACCTTCGGGAGCCCCAGCATTTT

clone_size: medium-sized
j_call: TRBJ1-5
v_call: TRBV6-1
d_call: -
cdr3_aa: CASSRQRNSNQPQHF
cdr3_nt: TGTGCCAGCAGCCGCCAGAGAAATAGCAATCAGCCCCAGCATTTT

clone_size: few
j_call: TRBJ1-1
v_call: TRBV6-2/TRBV6-3
d_call: -
cdr3_aa: CASSYYRGTEAFF
cdr3_nt: TGTGCCAGCAGTTATTATAGAGGAACTGAAGCTTTCTTT

clone_size: many
j_call: TRBJ2-3
v_call: TRBV5-1
d_call: -
cdr3_aa: CASSLGGDTDTQYF
cdr3_nt: TGCGCCAGCAGCTTGGGGGGAGACACAGATACGCAGTATTTT

clone_size: medium-sized
j_call: TRBJ2-5
v_call: TRBV6-5
d_call: -
cdr3_aa: CASRAAQETQYF
cdr3_nt: TGTGCCAGCAGGGCGGCGCAAGAGACCCAGTACTTC

clone_size: medium-sized
j_call: TRBJ2-7
v_call: TRBV15
d_call: -
cdr3_aa: CATQSYEQYF
cdr3_nt: TGTGCCACCCAATCCTACGAGCAGTACTTC

clone_size: medium-sized
j_call: TRBJ2-2
v_call: TRBV12-3/TRBV12-4
d_call: TRBD2
cdr3_aa: CASSPRTSGGTGELFF
cdr3_nt: TGTGCCAGCAGCCCGAGGACTAGCGGGGGCACCGGGGAGCTGTTTTTT

clone_size: -
j_call: TRBJ2-5
v_call: TRBV6-5
d_call: TRBD2
cdr3_aa: CASGPRLAGHQETQYF
cdr3_nt: TGTGCCAGCGGACCCCGACTAGCGGGGCACCAAGAGACCCAGTACTTC

clone_size: medium-sized
j_call: TRBJ2-1
v_call: TRBV29-1
d_call: -
cdr3_aa: CSVAEGSYNEQFF
cdr3_nt: TGCAGCGTTGCCGAAGGATCCTACAATGAGCAGTTCTTC

clone_size: once
j_call: TRBJ1-2
v_call: TRBV6-2/TRBV6-3
d_call: -
cdr3_aa: CASSYSINQRGLHGYTF
cdr3_nt: TGTGCCAGCAGTTACTCGATTAACCAGCGGGGGCTCCATGGCTACACCTTC

clone_size: medium-sized
j_call: TRBJ2-5
v_call: TRBV5-6
d_call: -
cdr3_aa: CASSFGGLRETQYF
cdr3_nt: TGTGCCAGCAGCTTTGGGGGGTTGAGAGAGACCCAGTACTTC

clone_size: medium-sized
j_call: TRBJ1-6
v_call: TRBV5-5
d_call: TRBD1
cdr3_aa: CASSFLQGAPPLHF
cdr3_nt: TGTGCCAGCAGCTTCTTACAGGGGGCACCACCCCTCCACTTT

clone_size: medium-sized
j_call: TRBJ2-3
v_call: TRBV6-1
d_call: TRBD2
cdr3_aa: CASSELAGATDTQYF
cdr3_nt: TGTGCCAGCAGTGAACTAGCGGGGGCCACAGATACGCAGTATTTT

clone_size: -
j_call: TRBJ1-1
v_call: TRBV10-2
d_call: TRBD1
cdr3_aa: CASSEWQGASEAFF
cdr3_nt: TGCGCCAGCAGTGAATGGCAGGGGGCTAGTGAAGCTTTCTTT

clone_size: few
j_call: TRBJ2-3
v_call: TRBV7-3
d_call: -
cdr3_aa: CASSFSNSPGDTQYF
cdr3_nt: TGTGCCAGCAGCTTTTCAAACAGCCCAGGAGATACGCAGTATTTT

clone_size: medium-sized
j_call: TRBJ1-1
v_call: TRBV29-1
d_call: -
cdr3_aa: CSGTVGNTEAFF
cdr3_nt: TGCAGCGGGACAGTGGGGAACACTGAAGCTTTCTTT

clone_size: medium-sized
j_call: TRBJ2-5
v_call: TRBV15
d_call: -
cdr3_aa: CATSLALDQETQYF
cdr3_nt: TGTGCCACCAGCTTAGCACTAGATCAAGAGACCCAGTACTTC

clone_size: -
j_call: TRBJ2-2
v_call: TRBV19
d_call: TRBD1
cdr3_aa: CASSPQGAGELFF
cdr3_nt: TGTGCCAGTAGTCCGCAGGGGGCCGGGGAGCTGTTTTTT

clone_size: medium-sized
j_call: TRBJ1-2
v_call: TRBV11-3
d_call: TRBD1
cdr3_aa: CASSLGGQVDYGYTF
cdr3_nt: TGTGCCAGCAGCTTAGGTGGACAGGTTGACTATGGCTACACCTTC

clone_size: medium-sized
j_call: TRBJ1-4
v_call: TRBV18
d_call: -
cdr3_aa: CASSPVGPEPEKLFF
cdr3_nt: TGTGCCAGCTCACCAGTCGGACCAGAACCTGAAAAACTGTTTTTT

clone_size: many
j_call: TRBJ1-5
v_call: TRBV24-1
d_call: -
cdr3_aa: CATNGGINQPQHF
cdr3_nt: TGTGCCACCAACGGGGGAATCAATCAGCCCCAGCATTTT

clone_size: medium-sized
j_call: TRBJ2-3
v_call: TRBV15
d_call: -
cdr3_aa: CATSRHLRSAGTDTQYF
cdr3_nt: TGTGCCACCAGCAGACATTTACGGTCGGCAGGCACAGATACGCAGTATTTT

clone_size: medium-sized
j_call: TRBJ2-1
v_call: TRBV24-1
d_call: -
cdr3_aa: CATSLTSPGNNEQFF
cdr3_nt: TGTGCCACCAGCCTAACCTCCCCGGGGAACAATGAGCAGTTCTTC

clone_size: many
j_call: TRBJ2-7
v_call: TRBV11-3
d_call: TRBD1
cdr3_aa: CASSPPDRGISYEQYF
cdr3_nt: TGTGCCAGCAGCCCACCCGACAGGGGGATATCCTACGAGCAGTACTTC

clone_size: -
j_call: TRBJ1-4
v_call: TRBV7-9
d_call: -
cdr3_aa: CASSFDIAIGKLFF
cdr3_nt: TGTGCCAGCAGCTTCGACATCGCCATCGGGAAACTGTTTTTT

clone_size: few
j_call: TRBJ2-2
v_call: TRBV7-2
d_call: TRBD2
cdr3_aa: CASSSSGLAGVHGELFF
cdr3_nt: TGTGCCAGCAGCTCCTCGGGACTAGCGGGAGTTCACGGGGAGCTGTTTTTT

clone_size: -
j_call: TRBJ1-4
v_call: TRBV5-1
d_call: -
cdr3_aa: CASSLTGTASNEKLFF
cdr3_nt: TGCGCCAGCAGCTTGACAGGGACTGCCTCTAATGAAAAACTGTTTTTT

clone_size: medium-sized
j_call: TRBJ1-4
v_call: TRBV6-6
d_call: TRBD1
cdr3_aa: CASSAPRGKHEKLFF
cdr3_nt: TGTGCCAGCAGTGCACCCAGGGGGAAGCATGAAAAACTGTTTTTT

clone_size: medium-sized
j_call: TRBJ2-7
v_call: TRBV27
d_call: TRBD2
cdr3_aa: CASRTLAGGAGEQYF
cdr3_nt: TGTGCCAGCAGGACCCTTGCGGGGGGCGCTGGCGAGCAGTACTTC

clone_size: medium-sized
j_call: TRBJ2-1
v_call: TRBV6-5
d_call: TRBD1
cdr3_aa: CASSYALQGRYEQFF
cdr3_nt: TGTGCCAGCAGTTACGCATTACAGGGGCGGTATGAGCAGTTCTTC

clone_size: medium-sized
j_call: TRBJ2-1
v_call: TRBV19
d_call: -
cdr3_aa: CASSKTWRNEQFF
cdr3_nt: TGTGCCAGTAGTAAAACTTGGCGCAATGAGCAGTTCTTC

clone_size: -
j_call: TRBJ1-2
v_call: TRBV5-1
d_call: -
cdr3_aa: CASSYDGGDYGYTF
cdr3_nt: TGCGCCAGCAGCTACGACGGAGGGGACTATGGCTACACCTTC

clone_size: medium-sized
j_call: TRBJ2-6
v_call: TRBV7-9
d_call: TRBD1
cdr3_aa: CASSSTDGQGAHGANVLTF
cdr3_nt: TGTGCCAGCAGCTCAACCGACGGACAGGGGGCGCATGGGGCCAACGTCCTGACTTTC

clone_size: large
j_call: TRBJ2-1
v_call: TRBV13
d_call: TRBD2
cdr3_aa: CASSRRLALDEQFF
cdr3_nt: TGTGCCAGCAGCCGACGACTAGCGCTCGATGAGCAGTTCTTC

clone_size: -
j_call: TRBJ2-5
v_call: TRBV20-1
d_call: -
cdr3_aa: CSALRGGGVQETQYF
cdr3_nt: TGCAGTGCTCTGCGAGGGGGGGGGGTCCAAGAGACCCAGTACTTC

clone_size: medium-sized
j_call: TRBJ2-5
v_call: TRBV5-4
d_call: -
cdr3_aa: CASSLVGQETQYF
cdr3_nt: TGTGCCAGCAGCTTGGTGGGGCAAGAGACCCAGTACTTC

clone_size: -
j_call: TRBJ2-3
v_call: TRBV10-3
d_call: TRBD1
cdr3_aa: CASRFNRGAMGSDTQYF
cdr3_nt: TGTGCCAGCAGATTCAACAGGGGGGCCATGGGTTCAGATACGCAGTATTTT

clone_size: medium-sized
j_call: TRBJ2-5
v_call: TRBV15
d_call: -
cdr3_aa: CATSRAGETQYF
cdr3_nt: TGTGCCACCAGCAGAGCAGGAGAGACCCAGTACTTC

clone_size: few
j_call: TRBJ2-5
v_call: TRBV5-1
d_call: TRBD2
cdr3_aa: CASYPLGLAEETQYF
cdr3_nt: TGCGCCAGCTATCCTTTAGGACTAGCTGAAGAGACCCAGTACTTC

clone_size: -
j_call: TRBJ2-5
v_call: TRBV21-1
d_call: -
cdr3_aa: CASSKVEDWQETQYF
cdr3_nt: TGTGCCAGCAGCAAAGTGGAGGACTGGCAAGAGACCCAGTACTTC

clone_size: -
j_call: TRBJ1-6
v_call: TRBV2
d_call: -
cdr3_aa: CASSERMGYSPLHF
cdr3_nt: TGTGCCAGCAGTGAAAGGATGGGTTATTCACCCCTCCACTTT

clone_size: medium-sized
j_call: TRBJ1-4
v_call: TRBV12-3/TRBV12-4
d_call: TRBD1
cdr3_aa: CASSSGTGHEKLFF
cdr3_nt: TGTGCCAGCAGTTCCGGGACAGGACATGAAAAACTGTTTTTT

clone_size: few
j_call: TRBJ2-7
v_call: TRBV20-1
d_call: -
cdr3_aa: CSAHRIVGYEQYF
cdr3_nt: TGCAGCGCACACAGGATCGTAGGGTACGAGCAGTACTTC

clone_size: medium-sized
j_call: TRBJ2-3
v_call: TRBV5-4
d_call: -
cdr3_aa: CASSYGRDTQYF
cdr3_nt: TGTGCCAGCAGCTACGGACGAGATACGCAGTATTTT

clone_size: medium-sized
j_call: TRBJ1-3
v_call: TRBV15
d_call: TRBD1
cdr3_aa: CATGQGKNTIYF
cdr3_nt: TGTGCCACCGGACAGGGCAAGAACACCATATATTTT

clone_size: medium-sized
j_call: TRBJ1-1
v_call: TRBV29-1
d_call: -
cdr3_aa: CSAQTGANTEAFF
cdr3_nt: TGCAGCGCGCAGACAGGCGCGAACACTGAAGCTTTCTTT

clone_size: once
j_call: TRBJ2-3
v_call: TRBV29-1
d_call: TRBD1
cdr3_aa: CSAGTGEGSPQYF
cdr3_nt: TGCAGCGCTGGGACAGGGGAGGGCAGCCCGCAGTATTTT

clone_size: medium-sized
j_call: TRBJ2-1
v_call: TRBV18
d_call: -
cdr3_aa: CASSQSRGNNEQFF
cdr3_nt: TGTGCCAGCTCACAATCCCGGGGCAACAATGAGCAGTTCTTC

clone_size: -
j_call: TRBJ2-2
v_call: TRBV2
d_call: -
cdr3_aa: CASSQGRSGELFF
cdr3_nt: TGTGCCAGCAGTCAGGGTCGGTCCGGGGAGCTGTTTTTT

clone_size: -
j_call: TRBJ2-2
v_call: TRBV6-6
d_call: TRBD1
cdr3_aa: CASSYIPQGAGELFF
cdr3_nt: TGTGCCAGCAGTTACATCCCACAGGGGGCCGGGGAGCTGTTTTTT